This T cell receptor beta chain is drawn from a study of blood T cell repertoires in COVID-19. Study as a whole: The study drew acute and convalescent COVID-19 samples from the United States, Italy and Spain. From T cells, B-cell-depleted T cells, or PBMCs came the material, which was cDNA or gDNA.

CDR1 and CDR2 (germline): SGHDT, YYEEEE. CDR3 length: 15 amino acids. Losses at the gene ends were 0 bases for V and 10 bases for J; bases not matched to a gene: 4. In the original analysis: Using reference gene primer amplification, nucleated cell counts were estimated. Sequencing used immunoSEQ multiplex PCR; TCRdb keeps in-frame clones, though not all of them. V, J and clone size were drawn from that table, and D and trimming were deduced from the DNA. The table lists about 250,000 clones, approximately 80% of them singletons. The sequence was obtained from an older woman with active or convalescent COVID-19. The sample taken for sequencing was peripheral blood. This chain connects TRBV5-6 to TRBJ1-6; 10 positions agree with TRBD1. CDR3 nucleotide sequence: TGTGCCAGCAGCTTGGGGGGGACAGGGGTATCACCCCTCCACTTT. Its translation is CASSLGGTGVSPLHF.